A selection of T cell receptor beta chains follows, all from one sample in a study of beta chain features in type 1 diabetes. Assay used: immunoSEQ multiplex PCR; TCRdb lists only in-frame clones, some missing. The sample has 970,000 or so clones, around a sixth seen once. The sequenced sample consisted of naive CD4+ T cells from blood. All receptors come from a woman under 30 in good health. Both conserved end residues are part of each CDR3. The D gene is left open where the match is weak. Rows may omit the clone size; those that give it use once, few, many or a size class.

j_call,clone_size,v_call,d_call,cdr3_nt,cdr3_aa
TRBJ2-1,few,TRBV2,TRBD2,TGTGCCAGCAGCGCAGGGACTAGCGAGAACAATGAGCAGTTCTTC,CASSAGTSENNEQFF
TRBJ1-2,NA,TRBV18,NA,TGTGCCAGCTCACCTAGGGGGTCCGGGACCGAGCCCTTCTTTAGAGGCTACACCTTC,CASSPRGSGTEPFFRGYTF
TRBJ2-5,NA,TRBV6-1,TRBD1,TGTGCCAGCAGTGTAACGACAGGGCTGCGAGAGACCCAGTACTTC,CASSVTTGLRETQYF
TRBJ2-3,few,TRBV20-1,NA,TGCAGTGTACTCGGAGATACGCAGTATTTT,CSVLGDTQYF
TRBJ2-1,few,TRBV11-3,TRBD1,TGTGCCAGCAGCAAACAGGGGTCTGAGCAGTTCTTC,CASSKQGSEQFF
TRBJ1-2,NA,TRBV28,NA,TGTGCCAGCGAGGGATTAGCCTATGGCTACACCTTC,CASEGLAYGYTF
TRBJ1-1,few,TRBV11-1,NA,TGTGCCAGCAGCCCCGACTCGCCGGGCATTTATACTGAAGCTTTCTTT,CASSPDSPGIYTEAFF
TRBJ2-1,few,TRBV5-1,TRBD2,TGCGCCAGCAGCCGAGGGGGGCTAGCGGGAGAAGAGCAGTTCTTC,CASSRGGLAGEEQFF
TRBJ1-5,few,TRBV18,TRBD1,TGTGCCAGCTCACCACGGGCAGGGGGCCTTGAGCCCCAGCATTTT,CASSPRAGGLEPQHF
TRBJ1-2,NA,TRBV4-2,TRBD1,TGTGCCAGCAGTGCCCTCGAGACAGGGTTTGGCTACACCTTC,CASSALETGFGYTF
TRBJ2-1,NA,TRBV28,NA,TGTGCCAGCAGAAACCCCGTTAACCTTGTGATCTGCAATGAGCAGTTCTTC,CASRNPVNLVICNEQFF
TRBJ2-3,few,TRBV4-3,NA,TGCGCCAGCAGCCGAGGGGGTGGGCGCCTACTTACTAGCACAGATACGCAGTATTTT,CASSRGGGRLLTSTDTQYF
TRBJ1-5,few,TRBV19,NA,TGTGCCAGTAGTGCAGGGTCGAGCAATCAGCCCCAGCATTTT,CASSAGSSNQPQHF
TRBJ2-7,few,TRBV15,NA,TGTGCCACCAGCAGAGATTTGGCACACTACGAGCAGTACTTC,CATSRDLAHYEQYF
TRBJ2-7,few,TRBV4-3,TRBD1,TGCGCCAGCAGCCAAGCCTACTTCGGGACAGTAAACTACGAGCAGTACTTC,CASSQAYFGTVNYEQYF
TRBJ1-1,few,TRBV9,NA,TGTGCCAGCAGCGTAGGTAGAAACACTGAAGCTTTCTTT,CASSVGRNTEAFF
TRBJ2-3,NA,TRBV7-9,TRBD2,TGTGCCAGCAGGTCACTAGCGGCCACAGATACGCAGTATTTT,CASRSLAATDTQYF
TRBJ2-7,few,TRBV10-3,NA,TGTGCCATCAGTGAGCCCCTGAGTGGGAACGAGCAGTACTTC,CAISEPLSGNEQYF
TRBJ2-7,NA,TRBV7-2,NA,TGTGCCAGCAGCCTAGGGACCCACTCCTACGAGCAGTACTTC,CASSLGTHSYEQYF
TRBJ1-2,few,TRBV5-8,NA,TGTGCCAGCAGCTTCAGTAGCAGAGATGGCTACACCTTC,CASSFSSRDGYTF